The text below deals with one T cell receptor (beta chain). Its antigen is not identified. The data stem from a study of cytomegalovirus exposure and HLA in healthy donors. Study-wide results and limits: One later analysis reportedly identified an Asian-associated ancestry cluster that showed fewer N-insertions than the approximately 700-donor mean. Later work showed greater clonal expansion in HLA-associated TCR beta chains than in equally common others. An observed cluster of highly shared sequence variants was recorded as a likely sequencing artifact. Specificity of three CMV-associated chains for CMV antigens was verified in vitro.

This PCR relied on a set of 60 Vbeta primers and 13 Jbeta primers. The method was immunoSEQ multiplex PCR; TCRdb's version includes in-frame clones alone and lacks a portion of them. There are more than 100,000 clones in the sample; over 65% occur only once, and 1.5% lies in the top ten. This TCR came from a man aged 40-50 years in good health and CMV-seronegative. Sequenced sample: PBMCs.

The CDR3 DNA reads TGTGCCAGCAGCTTAGTCTCTAACTACGAGCAGTACTTC. This encodes CASSLVSNYEQYF. The rearrangement joins TRBV7-2 to TRBJ2-7; no definite D call. Germline values: CDR1 SGHTA, CDR2 FQGNSA. This CDR3 has 13 amino acids. V was clipped by 1 base and J by 3 bases, with 7 bases between them.